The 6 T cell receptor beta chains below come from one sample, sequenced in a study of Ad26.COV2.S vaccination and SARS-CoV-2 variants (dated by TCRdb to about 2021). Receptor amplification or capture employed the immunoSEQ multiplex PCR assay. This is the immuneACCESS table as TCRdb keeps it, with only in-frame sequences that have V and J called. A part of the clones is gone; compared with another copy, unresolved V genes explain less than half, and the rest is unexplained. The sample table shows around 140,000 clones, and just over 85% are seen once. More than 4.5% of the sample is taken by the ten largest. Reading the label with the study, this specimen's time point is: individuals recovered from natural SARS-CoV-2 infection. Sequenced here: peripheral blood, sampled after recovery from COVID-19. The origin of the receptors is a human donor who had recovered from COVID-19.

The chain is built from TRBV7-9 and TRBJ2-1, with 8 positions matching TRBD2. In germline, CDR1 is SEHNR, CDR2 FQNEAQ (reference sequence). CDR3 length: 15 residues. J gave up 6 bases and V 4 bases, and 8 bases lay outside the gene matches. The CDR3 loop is CASSSQRGTLNEQFF. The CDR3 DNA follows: TGTGCCAGCAGCTCTCAGCGGGGGACCCTCAATGAGCAGTTCTTC.

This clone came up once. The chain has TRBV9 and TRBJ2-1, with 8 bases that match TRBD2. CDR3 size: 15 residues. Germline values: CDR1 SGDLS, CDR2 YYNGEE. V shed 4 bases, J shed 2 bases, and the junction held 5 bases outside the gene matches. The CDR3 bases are TGTGCCAGCAGCTTGCGGGGGGTAACCTACAATGAGCAGTTCTTC. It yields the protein CASSLRGVTYNEQFF.

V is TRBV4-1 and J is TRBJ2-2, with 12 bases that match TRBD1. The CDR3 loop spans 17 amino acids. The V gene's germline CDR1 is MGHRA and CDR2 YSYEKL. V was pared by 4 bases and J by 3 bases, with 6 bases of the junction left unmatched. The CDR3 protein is CASSLRDRGLDTGELFF. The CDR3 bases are TGCGCCAGCAGCCTTCGGGACAGGGGGCTGGACACCGGGGAGCTGTTTTTT.

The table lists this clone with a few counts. The CDR3 sequence: CASRSSGGSYEQYF. The CDR3 DNA sequence: TGTGCCAGCAGGTCTAGCGGGGGCAGCTACGAGCAGTACTTC. The rearrangement joins TRBV13 to TRBJ2-7, with 10 bases identical to TRBD2. Unmatched junction bases numbered 5, after V lost 6 bases and J lost 3 bases. The germline V gene has CDR1 PRHDT and CDR2 FYEKMQ (reference sequence). This CDR3 contains 14 residues.

CDR3 loop: CASSEARIFGANVLTF. The CDR3 DNA sequence: TGTGCCAGCAGTGAAGCGAGGATCTTTGGGGCCAACGTCCTGACTTTC. The V gene is TRBV2, the J gene TRBJ2-6; D unclear. V dropped 0 bases and J dropped 3 bases, with 9 bases sitting between them. Germline CDR1 SNHLY, CDR2 FYNNEI. The CDR3 is 16 residues long.

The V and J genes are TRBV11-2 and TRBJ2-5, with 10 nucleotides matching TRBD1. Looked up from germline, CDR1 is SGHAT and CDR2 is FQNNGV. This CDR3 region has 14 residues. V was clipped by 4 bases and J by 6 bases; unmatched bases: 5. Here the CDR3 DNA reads TGTGCCAGCAGCTGGGACAGGGGAGGGAAGACCCAGTACTTC. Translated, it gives CASSWDRGGKTQYF.